The 13 T cell receptor beta chains reported below all come from one sample, sequenced in a study of blood T cell repertoires in COVID-19. The repertoire was sequenced with immunoSEQ multiplex PCR; TCRdb's copy has only in-frame clones and lacks some. In the table there are about 480,000 clones, roughly 91% of which are singletons. The sequencing sample was made of peripheral blood. These receptors were obtained from a woman in her fifties or sixties with COVID-19, enrolled during active disease.

The CDR3 here is CASSPRDRHRPSTGELFF. Written as DNA, the CDR3 is TGTGCCAGCAGCCCACGGGACAGACACCGTCCCTCCACCGGGGAGCTGTTTTTT. The chain carries TRBV11-2 and TRBJ2-2; 7 nucleotides match TRBD1. With V trimmed by 5 bases and J by 4 bases, 16 bases remained unmatched. The CDR3 runs 18 residues. CDR1 and CDR2 (germline): SGHAT, FQNNGV.

The chain joins TRBV6-6 to TRBJ2-3, with a tentative D call TRBD2 (6 bases). Germline lookup yields CDR1 MNHNY and CDR2 SVGAGI (reference sequence). The CDR3 contains 12 residues. The V end was cut by 5 bases, the J end by 4 bases, with 7 bases between. CDR3 in amino acids: CASSRRADTQYF. The CDR3 DNA sequence: TGTGCCAGCAGTCGGAGGGCAGATACGCAGTATTTT.

The chain links TRBV13 to TRBJ1-5; tentatively, D is TRBD1 (5 bases). This CDR3 is 15 amino acids long. With 0 bases removed from V and 7 bases from J, the gap between germline ends came to 13 bases. The germline CDR1 and CDR2 sequences are PRHDT and FYEKMQ (reference sequence). The CDR3 DNA follows: TGTGCCAGCAGCTTAGGTATGGGGGGTGGGCAGCCCCAGCATTTT. Its protein is CASSLGMGGGQPQHF.

This chain links TRBV9 with TRBJ2-1; 10 nucleotides align to TRBD2. The CDR3 covers 18 residues. Trimming removed 0 bases from V and 2 bases from J; junction bases left unmatched: 8. Germline assignment: CDR1 SGDLS and CDR2 YYNGEE. The CDR3 sequence is CASSVGLAGAFTYNEQFF. The CDR3 nucleotides are TGTGCCAGCAGCGTAGGCCTAGCGGGGGCCTTCACCTACAATGAGCAGTTCTTC.

The genes are TRBV5-6 and TRBJ1-1, with D possibly being TRBD1 (6 bases). This CDR3 is built from 13 residues. Trimming took off 5 bases at V and 4 bases at J, with 12 bases between the two ends. Germline CDR1 reads SGHDT; CDR2 reads YYEEEE. The CDR3 loop reads CASSTGSVTEAFF. The CDR3 DNA follows: TGTGCCAGCAGTACAGGGTCTGTCACTGAAGCTTTCTTT.

The chain links TRBV30 to TRBJ1-2; D ambiguous. V was trimmed by 4 bases and J by 5 bases, leaving 14 bases between them. This CDR3 comprises 13 residues. Looked up from germline, CDR1 is GTSNPN and CDR2 is SVGIG (reference sequence). CDR3 coding DNA: TGTGCCTGGACTCTCGACTCGGAATATGGCTACACCTTC. It translates to CAWTLDSEYGYTF.

V usage is TRBV18 and J usage is TRBJ1-2; 11 bases are shared with TRBD1. From germline, CDR1 is KGHSH and CDR2 LQKENI. V shed 3 bases and J 0 bases; nucleotides not matched to a gene: 9. The CDR3 has 18 residues. The CDR3, as DNA: TGTGCCAGCTCACCGACCGGGACAGGGGGAGTTGCTAACTATGGCTACACCTTC. Protein product: CASSPTGTGGVANYGYTF.

The chain has TRBV4-1 and TRBJ2-5; 8 nucleotides align to TRBD1. Germline-derived CDR1 and CDR2 are MGHRA and YSYEKL. Germline trimming cut 1 base from V and 6 bases from J; bases unmatched to any gene: 10. This CDR3 comprises 16 residues. CDR3 nucleotides: TGCGCCAGCAGCCAAGCATACGACAGGGGAATTAAGACCCAGTACTTC. Residues: CASSQAYDRGIKTQYF.

The chain links TRBV6-5 to TRBJ1-6; 8 bases match TRBD1. The junction had 8 bases not matched to a gene; V was cut back by 2 bases and J by 8 bases. This CDR3 is 16 amino acids long. The germline gives CDR1 MNHEY, CDR2 SVGAGI. This CDR3 reads CASSYAGTGSHSPLHF. CDR3 DNA sequence: TGTGCCAGCAGTTACGCAGGGACAGGCTCTCATTCACCCCTCCACTTT.

The genes are TRBV3-1 (or the pseudogene TRBV3-2) and TRBJ1-4; D uncertain. The CDR3 is 15 residues long. Trimming stripped 0 bases from V and 5 bases from J, with 10 bases between. The V gene's germline CDR1 is LGHDT and CDR2 YNNKEL (reference sequence). The CDR3 region is CASSQDTPVNEKLFF. Here the CDR3 DNA reads TGTGCCAGCAGCCAAGATACGCCGGTAAATGAAAAACTGTTTTTT.

CDR3 nucleotide sequence: TGTGCCAGCAGCCAAGGTTGGGCGGGGGGGGAAGATACGCAGTATTTT. Amino acids: CASSQGWAGGEDTQYF. The V gene is TRBV3-1 (or the pseudogene TRBV3-2), the J gene TRBJ2-3, with 9 bases matching TRBD2. CDR1 and CDR2 from the germline V gene are LGHDT and YNNKEL (reference sequence). V shed 1 base and J 5 bases; nucleotides not matched to a gene: 7. This CDR3 contains 16 residues.

The rearrangement joins TRBV27 to TRBJ2-6; D uncertain. Germline V CDR1 and CDR2: MNHEY, SMNVEV (reference sequence). The CDR3 contains 15 residues. V was cut by 8 bases and J by 8 bases, with 19 bases left in between. CDR3 in DNA: TGTGCCAGCGCCGGCGGTGCGCCAGAGCCCAACGTCCTGACTTTC. This encodes CASAGGAPEPNVLTF.

The chain uses TRBV11-1 and TRBJ2-3, with 7 bases identical to TRBD1. The V and J ends lost 2 bases and 8 bases, in that order; junction bases with no gene match: 4. The CDR3 contains 13 residues. Germline V gene sequence: CDR1 SGHAT, CDR2 FQDESV (reference sequence). The CDR3 DNA is TGTGCCAGCAGCTTAACGGCAGGGGGTACGCAGTATTTT. Translated: CASSLTAGGTQYF.